Following are 7 T cell receptor beta chains from one sample sequenced in a study of CD4 T cells in relation to SARS-CoV-2 and coronaviruses. CD4+ T cells from unexposed donors were obtained before the COVID-19 pandemic (2011-2018). Clones were read by immunoSEQ multiplex PCR, and TCRdb kept only the in-frame ones, dropping some. Of about 64,000 clones in the sample, 94% are singletons; the top ten hold 0.12% to 0.15%. Sequencing was done on a sample of naive CD4+ T cells from PBMCs. Subset reported: naive CD4+ T cells isolated by negative enrichment. The receptors come from a human donor in good health.

V is TRBV19 and J is TRBJ1-1; possibly TRBD1 for D (6 bases). Looked up from germline, CDR1 is LNHDA and CDR2 is SQIVND (reference sequence). The CDR3 consists of 11 residues. The V gene lost 8 bases and the J gene lost 7 bases, with 11 bases spanning the gap. The CDR3 loop reads CASADRYEAFF. The CDR3 DNA reads as TGTGCCAGTGCCGACAGGTATGAAGCTTTCTTT.

The chain combines TRBV2 with TRBJ2-2; the match to TRBD2 covers 10 bases. The CDR3 totals 21 residues. Germline lookup yields CDR1 SNHLY and CDR2 FYNNEI. Germline trimming cut 4 bases from V and 4 bases from J; bases unmatched to any gene: 21. Written as DNA, the CDR3 is TGTGCCAGCAGTGCCATAGAGCGGGGTCTAGCGGGAGTCGCAGGCACCGGGGAGCTGTTTTTT. Translating it yields CASSAIERGLAGVAGTGELFF.

The chain is built from TRBV10-2 and TRBJ1-1, with D possibly TRBD1 on 6 matching bases. CDR1 and CDR2 (germline): WSHSY, SAAADI. The CDR3 is 16 residues long. Trimming took off 2 bases at V and 1 base at J, with 14 bases between the two ends. CDR3 sequence (DNA): TGCGCCAGCAGTGAGCGGAGGGGGGAACGGAACACTGAAGCTTTCTTT. Amino acids: CASSERRGERNTEAFF.

V gene TRBV3-1 (or the pseudogene TRBV3-2) combines with J gene TRBJ1-6, with unresolved D. Trimming cost V 2 bases and J 10 bases, with 9 bases left between them. Germline lookup yields CDR1 LGHDT and CDR2 YNNKEL (reference sequence). There are 13 residues in the CDR3. Here the CDR3 DNA reads TGTGCCAGCAGCCAATCCGGCCAGTCACCCCTCCACTTT. It yields the protein CASSQSGQSPLHF.

In nucleotides, the CDR3 is TGTGCCAGCAGAAGGACGGATAACACAGATACGCAGTATTTT. This encodes CASRRTDNTDTQYF. The chain joins TRBV5-5 to TRBJ2-3; D gene uncertain. Trimming took 5 bases from V and 2 from J, leaving 12 bases between them. Germline V lookup: CDR1 SGHKS, CDR2 YYEKEE (reference sequence). The length of the CDR3 is 14 residues.

CDR3 loop: CASTRGEFNTQYF. The CDR3 nucleotides are TGTGCCAGCACCCGCGGCGAATTTAATACGCAGTATTTT. The chain combines TRBV28 with TRBJ2-3; D gene unclear. The CDR3 loop spans 13 amino acids. Germline loops: CDR1 MDHEN, CDR2 SYDVKM. With 7 bases removed from V and 7 bases from J, the gap between germline ends came to 15 bases.

V gene TRBV3-1 (or the pseudogene TRBV3-2) combines with J gene TRBJ1-1, with TRBD1 as a possible D gene (6 bases). The CDR3 length is 15 residues. V was cut by 1 base and J by 0 bases, with 9 bases left in between. The germline V gene encodes CDR1 LGHDT and CDR2 YNNKEL (reference sequence). The CDR3 DNA is TGTGCCAGCAGCCAAGTGGACAGCGTGAACACTGAAGCTTTCTTT. Its translation is CASSQVDSVNTEAFF.